This is a list of T cell receptor beta chains from one sample in a study of cytomegalovirus exposure and HLA in healthy donors. Data came from immunoSEQ multiplex PCR; TCRdb stores just in-frame clones and leaves some out. The sample lists about 160,000 clones; 65% to 80% were seen once. The sequenced material came from PBMCs. Receptors originate from a man aged 40-49 years in good health and CMV-seronegative. Each CDR3 is given with its conserved first and last residue. The D gene is left open where the match is weak. Only some rows state a clone size, as once, few, many or a class for expanded clones.

TRBJ2-7 TRBV21-1 . . TGTGCCAGCAGCAAAGGAGCCGGGGGACAGGGCGCTTCATGTCCCCCGGGCGAGCAGTACTTC CASSKGAGGQGASCPPGEQYF
TRBJ1-4 TRBV18 TRBD1 . TGTGCCAGCTCAGCCGACAGGGGGGAAAAACTGTTTTTT CASSADRGEKLFF
TRBJ1-5 TRBV6-5 . . TGTGCCAGCAGTTACAGGGAGTATCAGCCCCAGCATTTT CASSYREYQPQHF
TRBJ2-4 TRBV6-6 . . TGTGCCAGCAGTGGACAGATTGGAAATATTCAGTACTTC CASSGQIGNIQYF
TRBJ1-5 TRBV18 TRBD1 . TGTGCCAGCTCCCTCTGGACAGGTAGCAATCAGCCCCAGCATTTT CASSLWTGSNQPQHF
TRBJ2-7 TRBV19 TRBD1 . TGTGCCAGTAGGGAGCAGGGGGCGCACGAGCAGTACTTC CASREQGAHEQYF
TRBJ2-1 TRBV9 . . TGTGCCAGCAGCGTAGGGACAGTACCCTACAATGAGCAGTTCTTC CASSVGTVPYNEQFF
TRBJ2-7 TRBV30 TRBD2 . TGTGCCTGGAGCAGGCCTTGGGGCGGGGGGGGACACTACGAGCAGTACTTC CAWSRPWGGGGHYEQYF
TRBJ2-3 TRBV7-2 TRBD1 . TGTGCCAGCAGCGCAGACAGGGTTACAGATACGCAGTATTTT CASSADRVTDTQYF
TRBJ1-1 TRBV9 . . TGTGCCAGCAGCCCGCTCTCGGGGGTCGGGGCTTTCTTT CASSPLSGVGAFF
TRBJ2-1 TRBV19 . . TGTGCCAGTAGTATAGGTGTAAGGGGGTCCTACAATGAGCAGTTCTTC CASSIGVRGSYNEQFF
TRBJ2-3 TRBV6-5 . . TGTGCCAGCAGTTATGGGCGGACTAGCACAGATACGCAGTATTTT CASSYGRTSTDTQYF
TRBJ1-1 TRBV10-3 . . TGTGCCATCAGTGAGCGGGGAGGTGACACTGAAGCTTTCTTT CAISERGGDTEAFF
TRBJ1-5 TRBV6-5 . . TGTGCCAGCAGACGCTCCGGGGTCAGCAATCAGCCCCAGCATTTT CASRRSGVSNQPQHF
TRBJ2-1 TRBV19 TRBD1 . TGTGCCAGTAGTAAAGGACCTAGGACAGGGGAGGATGAGCAGTTCTTC CASSKGPRTGEDEQFF
TRBJ1-2 TRBV6-1 . . TGTGCCCTCTGGGGGGGTAACTATGGCTACACCTTC CALWGGNYGYTF
TRBJ2-1 TRBV10-3 TRBD2 . TGTGCCATCACTAGCGGGGGGCCCAGCTCCTACAATGAGCAGTTCTTC CAITSGGPSSYNEQFF
TRBJ2-2 TRBV7-9 TRBD1 . TGTGCCAGCAGCTTGGGACAGGGTGTTAGCACCGGGGAGCTGTTTTTT CASSLGQGVSTGELFF
TRBJ1-2 TRBV5-1 TRBD1 once TGCGCCAGCAGCGTGGGACAGGGCTACAGCTACACCTTC CASSVGQGYSYTF
TRBJ2-7 TRBV28 . . TGTGCCAGCACCTCCCGGGACACGTTATTCGGACTGTACGAGCAGTACTTC CASTSRDTLFGLYEQYF
TRBJ1-1 TRBV29-1 . once TGCAGCGGTGGGGGACACGGACTCGAAGCTTTCTTT CSGGGHGLEAFF
TRBJ2-1 TRBV28 . . TGTGCCAGTGGGGGCGATGAGCAGTTCTTC CASGGDEQFF
TRBJ2-1 TRBV2 TRBD2 once TGTGCCAGCAGTGCTGCGGGACTAGCGGGGGGGGGTGAGCAGTTCTTC CASSAAGLAGGGEQFF
TRBJ2-5 TRBV30 . once TGTGCCTGGGGGGCGGGGCGGGAGACCCAGTACTTC CAWGAGRETQYF